This TCR beta chain was retrieved from a study of cytomegalovirus exposure and HLA in healthy donors. General study points: The presence/absence work took it that sequencing depth was about the same across donors. Several top significant clusters appeared, in a later analysis, to be linked to common viral pathogens.

CDR1 is SQVTM and CDR2 is ANQGSEA in the germline V gene. The CDR3 contains 15 residues. V lost 5 bases, J lost 0 bases, and 6 bases stayed unmatched. 60 Vbeta and 13 Jbeta primers were used in PCR. Sequencing was performed with immunoSEQ multiplex PCR; in TCRdb, only in-frame clones are kept and a portion is missing. The table lists over 200,000 clones, more than 75% of them singletons. Comment on this clone: The target antigen is unknown.

This chain links TRBV29-1 with TRBJ2-1; 8 bases match TRBD1. The specimen sequenced was PBMCs. This receptor was identified in a woman in her 40s in good health and CMV-seropositive. The CDR3 DNA reads TGCAGCGTTTGGGACAGGCCTCGCTCCTACAATGAGCAGTTCTTC. It translates to CSVWDRPRSYNEQFF.